The 18 T cell receptor beta chains presented below share a single source sample, sequenced in a study of CD8+CD57+ T cells in acquired aplastic anemia. Patients sequenced had flow cytometry evidence of CD8+CD57+ cell expansion. Template material for TCR beta VDJ and CDR3 profiling consisted of genomic DNA. TCRdb called the reads again in MiXCR, with one record for every CDR3 protein. The table records about 120,000 distinct CDR3 sequences, 50% to 70% of them present only once. Material for sequencing was sorted CD4+, CD8+, or CD8+CD57+ T cells (not recorded which) from PBMCs. The receptor set was obtained from a human donor with aplastic anemia.

V and J are TRBV9 and TRBJ1-1; D possibly corresponds to TRBD1 (6 bases). Germline loops: CDR1 SGDLS, CDR2 YYNGEE. The CDR3 is 14 amino acids. Trimming pared 3 bases from V and 0 bases from J, leaving 9 bases between. CDR3: CASSAGTLNTEAFF. The CDR3 DNA follows: TGTGCCAGCAGCGCCGGGACACTGAACACTGAAGCTTTCTTT.

This clonotype was seen many times. The chain joins TRBV27 to TRBJ2-7; 8 bases are shared with TRBD2. V lost 4 bases to trimming and J lost 7 bases; unmatched junction nucleotides: 6. CDR1 and CDR2 from the germline V gene are MNHEY and SMNVEV (reference sequence). This CDR3 spans 13 amino acids. The CDR3 coding sequence is TGTGCCAGCAGTTCCAGCGGGAGTGGTGAGCAGTACTTC. The encoded protein is CASSSSGSGEQYF.

This clonotype was observed a few times. The V gene is TRBV3-1, the J gene TRBJ2-3; the D gene is possibly TRBD2 (6 bases). CDR3 length: 17 amino acids. Germline V lookup: CDR1 LGHDT, CDR2 YNNKEL (reference sequence). With 0 bases removed from V and 0 bases from J, the gap between germline ends came to 13 bases. This chain's CDR3 is CASSQDRRDFSTDTQYF. CDR3 DNA sequence: TGTGCCAGCAGCCAAGACCGCAGGGACTTTAGCACAGATACGCAGTATTTT.

This chain links TRBV15 with TRBJ2-5; the D is unclear. This CDR3 region has 13 residues. Trimming shortened V by 0 bases and J by 5 bases, and 7 bases separated the two germline ends. The germline V gene has CDR1 LNHNV and CDR2 YYDKDF (reference sequence). CDR3 region: CATSREVYETQYF. The DNA for the CDR3 is TGTGCCACCAGCAGAGAAGTTTATGAGACCCAGTACTTC.

This clonotype was picked up a small number of times. CDR3 in amino acids: CASSAPPGTGGNYGYTF. Written as DNA, the CDR3 is TGTGCCAGCAGCGCCCCGCCCGGGACAGGGGGGAACTATGGCTACACCTTC. The chain carries TRBV9 and TRBJ1-2; 11 bases line up with TRBD1. V lost 3 bases to trimming and J lost 2 bases; unmatched junction nucleotides: 9. There are 17 residues in the CDR3. Germline V gene lookup returns CDR1 SGDLS and CDR2 YYNGEE.

Notes on this clonotype: Just one base apart from a much larger clone, this may be a read error. The chain recombines TRBV5-1 with TRBJ1-6; D gene unclear. The CDR3 is made up of 16 amino acids. Trimming took 0 bases from V and 5 from J, leaving 12 bases between them. Per the germline V gene, CDR1 is SGHRS and CDR2 is YFSETQ. CDR3 in amino acids: CASSLAWVSHNSPLHF. The CDR3 bases are TGCGCCAGCAGCTTGGCCTGGGTCAGCCATAATTCACCCCTCCACTTT.

The CDR3 region is CASSERYRVRWTEAFF. The DNA of the CDR3 is TGCGCCAGCAGTGAGAGGTATCGGGTTAGGTGGACTGAAGCTTTCTTT. V usage is TRBV10-1 and J usage is TRBJ1-1, with unresolved D. Germline V CDR1 and CDR2: WNHNN, SYGVQD (reference sequence). This CDR3 is 16 amino acids long. The V gene lost 2 bases and the J gene lost 5 bases, with 18 bases spanning the gap.

This rearrangement joins TRBV9 to TRBJ2-5, with D perhaps TRBD1 (6 bases). The germline V gene has CDR1 SGDLS and CDR2 YYNGEE. Trimming pared 0 bases from V and 6 bases from J, leaving 12 bases between. The CDR3 loop spans 14 amino acids. CDR3 amino acids: CASSVGGLQKTQYF. DNA for the CDR3: TGTGCCAGCAGCGTAGGGGGGCTGCAAAAGACCCAGTACTTC.

This rearrangement joins TRBV30 to TRBJ1-2; 9 bases line up with TRBD1. The ends lost 1 base at V and 4 bases at J; junction bases unmatched: 4. The germline CDR1 and CDR2 sequences are GTSNPN and SVGIG (reference sequence). The CDR3 is 14 amino acids. This CDR3 reads CAWSAGTGIYGYTF. The CDR3 bases are TGTGCCTGGAGTGCCGGGACAGGGATCTATGGCTACACCTTC. Looking up the rest from reference TRBV30 and TRBJ1-2 gives the full variable domain: SQTIHQWPATLVQPVGSPLSLECTVEGTSNPNLYWYRQAAGRGLQLLFYSVGIGQISSEVPQNLSASRPQDRQFILSSKKLLLSDSGFYLCAWSAGTGIYGYTFGSGTRLTVV.

J is TRBJ2-5 and V is TRBV6-2 or TRBV6-3; 7 bases are a match to TRBD1. V trimming: 2 bases; J trimming: 0 bases; junction bases outside the gene matches: 9. There are 17 residues in the CDR3. In germline, CDR1 is MNHEY, CDR2 SVGEGT. The DNA of the CDR3 is TGTGCCAGCAGTTACCCCGAACTGACAGGGTACCAAGAGACCCAGTACTTC. Translating gives CASSYPELTGYQETQYF.

There are a few counts of this clonotype. A much larger clone sits a single nucleotide away, making a read error possible. V is TRBV11-1 and J is TRBJ2-1; 13 positions agree with TRBD2. CDR1 SGHAT and CDR2 FQDESV come from the germline V gene (reference sequence). The CDR3 spans 18 residues. V gave up 1 base and J gave up 3 bases; unmatched junction bases: 6. DNA of the CDR3: TGTGCCAGCAGCTTAGGGACTAGCGGGAGAGCCCACTACAATGAGCAGTTCTTC. Translating it yields CASSLGTSGRAHYNEQFF.

This clonotype is a singleton in its sample. This sequence joins TRBV2 and TRBJ1-1; possible D gene TRBD1, 6 bases. CDR1 and CDR2 from the germline V gene are SNHLY and FYNNEI. The V end lost 9 bases, the J end lost 0 bases, and 14 bases lay between the germline ends. CDR3 length: 14 amino acids. The CDR3 DNA reads as TGTGCCAGATTAGGCAGGGGACTGAACACTGAAGCTTTCTTT. Protein product: CARLGRGLNTEAFF.

The J gene is TRBJ1-2, the V gene TRBV10-3, with 8 bases that match TRBD1. Germline-derived CDR1 and CDR2 are ENHRY and SYGVKD. Trimming took 4 bases from V and 1 from J; bases not matched to a gene: 11. The CDR3 runs to 17 residues. The CDR3 bases are TGTGCCATCAGTGGGAAGGGACAGGAGCATTATAACTATGGCTACACCTTC. Translation gives CAISGKGQEHYNYGYTF.

The rearrangement uses TRBV24-1 and TRBJ2-3, with D perhaps assigned TRBD1 or TRBD2 (5 bases each). The CDR3 covers 14 residues. Germline-derived CDR1 and CDR2 are KGHDR and SFDVKD. V lost 2 bases, J lost 6 bases, and 11 bases lay in between. The CDR3 bases are TGTGCCACCAGTGATTGGGGCGGGTCGGATACGCAGTATTTT. Protein sequence: CATSDWGGSDTQYF.

Regarding this clonotype: As the CDR3 is not closed by the conserved phenylalanine or tryptophan, this likely results from a read error. The chain links TRBV10-3 to TRBJ2-5, with 10 bases matching TRBD1. The CDR3 contains 14 residues. V shed 5 bases, J shed 5 bases, and the junction held 5 bases outside the gene matches. Looked up from germline, CDR1 is ENHRY and CDR2 is SYGVKD. The CDR3 loop reads CAISMTGGRETQYL. CDR3 DNA: TGTGCCATCAGTATGACAGGGGGCCGGGAGACCCAGTACCTC.

This clonotype was observed many times. The V and J genes are TRBV19 and TRBJ2-2; D is possibly TRBD2 (5 bases). V gave up 9 bases and J gave up 4 bases, with 12 bases separating them. The germline CDR1 and CDR2 sequences are LNHDA and SQIVND (reference sequence). This CDR3 has 13 amino acids. The CDR3 DNA is TGTGCCAGCACCTCTCGGGGCACCGGGGAGCTGTTTTTT. It translates to CASTSRGTGELFF.

V gene TRBV19 combines with J gene TRBJ2-5, with TRBD2 matching 9 bases. Trimming took 7 bases from V and 3 from J; bases not matched to a gene: 3. Germline CDR1 LNHDA, CDR2 SQIVND (reference sequence). This CDR3 has 13 residues. CDR3 sequence: CASMGLAEETQYF. CDR3 DNA sequence: TGTGCCAGTATGGGACTAGCCGAAGAGACCCAGTACTTC.

The chain employs TRBV11-2 and TRBJ2-5; D remains ambiguous. CDR1 is SGHAT and CDR2 is FQNNGV in the germline V gene. This CDR3 is 14 amino acids long. Trimming removed 3 bases from V and 4 bases from J, with 12 bases in between. The CDR3 region is CASSLRQWIETQYF. As DNA, the CDR3 is TGTGCCAGCAGCTTGCGCCAGTGGATAGAGACCCAGTACTTC.